This T cell receptor beta chain was recovered during a study of monozygotic twins with inflammatory bowel disease (dated by TCRdb to between 2019 and 2020). At the level of the whole study: The complete study included about 30 monozygotic twin pairs: 19 IBD-discordant Danish pairs and nine German pairs, of which four were IBD-concordant and five were IBD-discordant. The search for disease-associated traits relied mainly on comparing IBD patients with their genetically identical healthy co-twins within discordant pairs. Each individual had, on average, about 151 000 unique TCRalpha sequences and 181 000 unique TCRbeta sequences available for analysis.

Library preparation was by 5' RACE. Preparation of each TCR library used around 3.5 ug of total RNA. For each sample, cDNA was synthesized in eight separate reactions using SMARTScribe reverse transcriptase. During cDNA synthesis, template switching was used to introduce unique molecular identifiers that contained a 6-nucleotide sample barcode. TCRalpha and TCRbeta cDNA was amplified by two nested PCRs of roughly 15 and 9 cycles, with bead purification after each PCR. Before amplification, the cDNA was treated with uracil DNA-glycosylase and purified using the QIAquick PCR purification kit. The second PCR added Illumina TruSeq-compatible adapters along with sample-specific barcodes. TapeStation and Qubit were used to check library quality and concentration, and 4 to 6 ng of each library went into the pool. Pooled libraries were sequenced on an Illumina HiSeq2500 single-index Rapid Run with 2 x 100 bp reads and custom sequencing primers. The authors' analysis ran thus. MiGEC version 1.2.6 was used for UMI-based consensus assembly, which corrected PCR and sequencing errors. V(D)J alignment, clonotype assembly and CDR3 extraction were performed with MiXCR version 2.1.1. Normalisation of gene usage, clonotype sharing and MAIT/NKT TCR abundance was achieved by analysing the top 1000, 10 000 and 20 000 clonotypes per sample. After downsampling to 27 000 UMIs, diversity was calculated as the inverse Simpson index using the vegan R package. Paired Mann-Whitney U tests on discordant twin pairs were used, with Benjamini-Hochberg multiple-testing correction. TCRdb reprocessed the reads, so every CDR3 protein sequence counts as one entry and DNA is not shown. What appears here as the V and J calls and clone size reflects TCRdb's work, not the paper's. The sample's records list 420,000 or so distinct CDR3 sequences. The ten largest clones take up more than 2% of the sample.

An approximately 2.3 ml peripheral blood sample was drawn into PAXgene tubes per donor and stored at -80°C. Total RNA was isolated from whole blood with the PAXgene blood miRNA kit on an automated QIAcube, without T cell sorting. Peripheral blood from monozygotic twin pairs, either concordant or discordant for inflammatory bowel disease, underwent deep TCRalpha and TCRbeta repertoire profiling that used unique molecular barcoding. For every twin pair, smoking habits were documented, and each individual was categorised as a current, former or never smoker. As concerns this clonotype: Which antigen it targets is not known.

The CDR3 runs 15 amino acids, cysteine and phenylalanine included. The DNA is unrecorded. CDR1 and CDR2 are read off the germline V gene as SGHTA and FQGNSA. Points the paper makes about the study in general: Measured by the inverse Simpson index, TCRbeta repertoire diversity was lower in IBD patients than in their healthy co-twins. Repertoire similarity did not differ between concordant and discordant twins, possibly due to limited statistical power. No single strong signal or clonotype linked to IBD turned up in the results, so the idea that one exists was not supported. Compared with healthy twins, IBD patients had fewer clonotypes in common with other individuals, a difference most pronounced in patients showing signs of disease activity. The analysis was unable to tell apart different T cell subtypes. Because patients received different immunosuppressive treatments, the repertoires may have picked up extra background noise and variability between individuals.

Input material: blood. Rearrangement joined TRBV7-2 to TRBJ2-1; TCRdb selects TRBD2, and the lack of DNA leaves this call unchecked. The sequence was collected from a human donor with ulcerative colitis or Crohn's disease, or a healthy co-twin of an affected twin (not recorded which). The CDR3 protein sequence reads: CASSLEGTRRYEQFF.